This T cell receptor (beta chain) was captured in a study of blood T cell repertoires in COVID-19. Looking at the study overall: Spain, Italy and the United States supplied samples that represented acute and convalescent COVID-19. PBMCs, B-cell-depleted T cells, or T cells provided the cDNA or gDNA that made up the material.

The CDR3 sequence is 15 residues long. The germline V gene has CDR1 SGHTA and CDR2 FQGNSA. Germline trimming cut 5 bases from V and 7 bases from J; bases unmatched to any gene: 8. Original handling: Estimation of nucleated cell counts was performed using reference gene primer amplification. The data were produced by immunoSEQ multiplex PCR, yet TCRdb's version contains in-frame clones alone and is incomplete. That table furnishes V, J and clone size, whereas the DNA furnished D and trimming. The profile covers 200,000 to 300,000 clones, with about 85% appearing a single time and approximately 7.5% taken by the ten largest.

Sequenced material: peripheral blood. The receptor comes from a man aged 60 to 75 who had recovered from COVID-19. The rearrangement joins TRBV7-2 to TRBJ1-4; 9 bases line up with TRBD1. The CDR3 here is CASSPGDRVAEKLFF. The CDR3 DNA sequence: TGTGCCAGCAGCCCGGGGGACAGGGTAGCTGAAAAACTGTTTTTT.